This T cell receptor beta chain comes out of a study of blood T cells in healthy people across ages. Whole-study results and caveats: Long-lived donors carried more naive CD4+ cells and greater diversity than aged donors. Older age coincided with a roughly linear decline in TCR beta diversity per million T cells.

The germline gives CDR1 LGHNA, CDR2 YSLEER. The length of the CDR3 is 15 residues. Comment on this clonotype: The antigen is undetermined. At one of its ends the junction is not consistent with the germline gene, which may arise from a read error.

Combining a sample-barcoded 5' primer with a J-beta primer mix, a second PCR ran for roughly 7 to 12 cycles. Tagging of each cDNA molecule was performed by a template-switch adaptor with 12 random nucleotides. TCRdb analysed the 5' RACE reads with MiXCR anew, one entry per CDR3 protein. The data hold 550,000 to 600,000 distinct CDR3 sequences, with 47% observed a single time. The source of this sequence is a man of 80 years or more in good health. Sequencing used blood. This chain connects TRBV4-3 to TRBJ2-1, with 12 nucleotides matching TRBD1. The CDR3 nucleotides read TGCGCCGGCAGCCAAGGGACAGGGGGCAGCGATGAGCAGTTCTTC. Amino acid sequence: CAGSQGTGGSDEQFF.